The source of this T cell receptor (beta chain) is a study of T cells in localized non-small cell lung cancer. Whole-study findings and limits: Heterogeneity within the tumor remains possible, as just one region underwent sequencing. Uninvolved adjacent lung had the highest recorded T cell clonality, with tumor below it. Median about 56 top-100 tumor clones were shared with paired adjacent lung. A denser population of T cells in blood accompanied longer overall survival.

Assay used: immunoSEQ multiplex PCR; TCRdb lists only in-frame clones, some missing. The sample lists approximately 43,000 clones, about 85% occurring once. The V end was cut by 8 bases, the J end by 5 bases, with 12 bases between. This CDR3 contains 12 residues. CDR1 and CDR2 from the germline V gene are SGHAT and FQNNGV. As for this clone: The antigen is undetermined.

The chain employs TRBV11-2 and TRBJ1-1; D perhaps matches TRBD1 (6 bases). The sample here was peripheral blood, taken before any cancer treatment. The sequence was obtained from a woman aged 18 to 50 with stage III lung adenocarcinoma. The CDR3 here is CASAQGNTEAFF. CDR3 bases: TGTGCCAGCGCTCAGGGGAATACTGAAGCTTTCTTT.